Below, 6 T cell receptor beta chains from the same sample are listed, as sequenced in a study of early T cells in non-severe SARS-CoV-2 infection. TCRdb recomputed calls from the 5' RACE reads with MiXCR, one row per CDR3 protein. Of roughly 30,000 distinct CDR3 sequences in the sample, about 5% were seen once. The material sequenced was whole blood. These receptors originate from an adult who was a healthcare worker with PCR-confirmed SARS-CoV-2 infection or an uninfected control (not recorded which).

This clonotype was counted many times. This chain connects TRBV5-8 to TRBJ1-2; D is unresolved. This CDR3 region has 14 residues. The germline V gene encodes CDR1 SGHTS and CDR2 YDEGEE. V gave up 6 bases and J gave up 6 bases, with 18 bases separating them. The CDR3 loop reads CASTRGSISHGYTF. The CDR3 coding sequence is TGTGCCAGCACCCGCGGGAGCATTTCCCATGGCTACACCTTC.

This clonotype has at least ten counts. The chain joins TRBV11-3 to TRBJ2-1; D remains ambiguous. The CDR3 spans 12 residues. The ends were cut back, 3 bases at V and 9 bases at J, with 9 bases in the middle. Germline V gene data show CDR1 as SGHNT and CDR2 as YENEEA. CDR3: CASSFSNGEQFF. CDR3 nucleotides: TGTGCCAGCAGCTTTTCCAACGGTGAGCAGTTCTTC.

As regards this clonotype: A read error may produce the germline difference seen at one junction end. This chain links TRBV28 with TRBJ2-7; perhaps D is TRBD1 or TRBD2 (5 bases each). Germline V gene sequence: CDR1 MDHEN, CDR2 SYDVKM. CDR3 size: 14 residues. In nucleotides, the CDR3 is TGTGCCGGCAGATCACCCCGGGACGGGTACGAGCAGTACTTC. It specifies CAGRSPRDGYEQYF.

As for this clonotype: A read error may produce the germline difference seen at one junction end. The CDR3 is CASSPERDRQHYGYTF. The CDR3 DNA reads TGTGCTAGCAGCCCTGAACGGGACAGACAGCACTATGGCTACACCTTC. The chain has TRBV7-9 and TRBJ1-2; 7 positions match TRBD1. Germline CDR1 is SEHNR and CDR2 is FQNEAQ (reference sequence). CDR3 length equals 16 residues. Looking up the rest from reference TRBV7-9 and TRBJ1-2 gives the full variable domain: DTGVSQNPRHKITKRGQNVTFRCDPISEHNRLYWYRQTLGQGPEFLTYFQNEAQLEKSRLLSDRFSAERPKGSFSTLEIQRTEQGDSAMYLCASSPERDRQHYGYTFGSGTRLTVV.

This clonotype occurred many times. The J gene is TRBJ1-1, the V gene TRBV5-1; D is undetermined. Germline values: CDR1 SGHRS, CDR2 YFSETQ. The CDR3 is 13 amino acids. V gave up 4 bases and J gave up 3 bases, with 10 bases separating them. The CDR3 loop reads CASSLALDTEAFF. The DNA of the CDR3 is TGCGCCAGCAGCCTAGCCCTGGACACTGAAGCTTTCTTT.

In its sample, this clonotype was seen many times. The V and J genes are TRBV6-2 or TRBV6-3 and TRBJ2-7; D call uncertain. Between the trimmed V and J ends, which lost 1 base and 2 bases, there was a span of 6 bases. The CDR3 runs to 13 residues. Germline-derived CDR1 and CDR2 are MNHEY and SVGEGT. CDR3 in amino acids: CASSYYRAYEQYF. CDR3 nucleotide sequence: TGTGCCAGCAGTTACTACCGCGCCTACGAGCAGTACTTC.